This T cell receptor beta chain came from a study of T cell changes during pregnancy in multiple sclerosis. This CDR3 is 13 amino acids long. Trimming pared 5 bases from V and 0 bases from J, leaving 8 bases between. Germline CDR1 reads SGHNT; CDR2 reads YENEEA. Clones were sequenced by immunoSEQ multiplex PCR, and TCRdb holds only the in-frame ones, with some missing. The table lists some 70,000 clones, about nine tenths of them singletons, with approximately 9.5% in the top ten. The sequences come from peripheral blood, collected after pregnancy. The sequence was collected from a female donor in good health, enrolled as a control in a pregnancy study. The chain links TRBV11-3 to TRBJ2-7; D may be TRBD1 (6 bases). CDR3 nucleotide sequence: TGTGCCAGCAGCGTGGACAGCTCCTACGAGCAGTACTTC. Translated, it gives CASSVDSSYEQYF.